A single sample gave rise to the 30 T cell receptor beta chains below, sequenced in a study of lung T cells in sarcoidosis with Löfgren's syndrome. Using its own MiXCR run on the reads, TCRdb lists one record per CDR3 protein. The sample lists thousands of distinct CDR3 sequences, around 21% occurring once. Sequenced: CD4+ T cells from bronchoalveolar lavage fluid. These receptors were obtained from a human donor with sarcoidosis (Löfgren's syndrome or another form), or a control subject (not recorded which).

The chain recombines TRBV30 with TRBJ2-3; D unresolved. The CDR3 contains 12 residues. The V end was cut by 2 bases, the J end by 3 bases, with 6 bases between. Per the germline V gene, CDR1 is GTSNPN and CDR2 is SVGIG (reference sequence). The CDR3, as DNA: TGTGCCTGGAGTCCAGTTACAGATACGCAGTATTTT. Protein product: CAWSPVTDTQYF.

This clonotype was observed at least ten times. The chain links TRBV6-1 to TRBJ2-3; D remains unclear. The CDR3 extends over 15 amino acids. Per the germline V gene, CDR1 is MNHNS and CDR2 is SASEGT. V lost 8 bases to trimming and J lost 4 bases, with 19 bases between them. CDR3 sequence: CASGRGEGIADTQYF. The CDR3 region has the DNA TGTGCCAGCGGTAGAGGCGAAGGTATAGCAGATACGCAGTATTTT.

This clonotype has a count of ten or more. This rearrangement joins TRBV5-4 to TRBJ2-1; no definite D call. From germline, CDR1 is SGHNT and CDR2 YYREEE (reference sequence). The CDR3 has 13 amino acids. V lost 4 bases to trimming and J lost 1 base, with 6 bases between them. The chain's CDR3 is CASSVVSYNEQFF. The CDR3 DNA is TGTGCCAGCAGCGTTGTTTCCTACAATGAGCAGTTCTTC.

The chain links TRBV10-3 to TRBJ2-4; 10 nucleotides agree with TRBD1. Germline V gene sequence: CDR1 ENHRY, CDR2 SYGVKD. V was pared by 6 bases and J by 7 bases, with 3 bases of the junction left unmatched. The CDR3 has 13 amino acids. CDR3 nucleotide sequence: TGTGCCATCAGGGGGGGACAGGGGAACATTCAGTACTTC. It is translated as CAIRGGQGNIQYF.

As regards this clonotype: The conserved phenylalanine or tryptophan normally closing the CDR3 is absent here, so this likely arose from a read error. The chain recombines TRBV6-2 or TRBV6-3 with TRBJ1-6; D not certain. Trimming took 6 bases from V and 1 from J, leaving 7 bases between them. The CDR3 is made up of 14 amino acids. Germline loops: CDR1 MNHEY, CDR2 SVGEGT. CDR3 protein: CASRIGSYNSPLHL. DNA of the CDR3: TGTGCCAGCAGGATAGGATCCTATAATTCACCCCTCCACCTT.

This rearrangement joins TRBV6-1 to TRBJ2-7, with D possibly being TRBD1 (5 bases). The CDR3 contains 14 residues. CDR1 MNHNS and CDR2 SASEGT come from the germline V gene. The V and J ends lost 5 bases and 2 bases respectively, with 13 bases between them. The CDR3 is CASSYSRVTYEQYF. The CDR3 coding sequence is TGTGCCAGCAGTTATAGCAGGGTGACCTACGAGCAGTACTTC.

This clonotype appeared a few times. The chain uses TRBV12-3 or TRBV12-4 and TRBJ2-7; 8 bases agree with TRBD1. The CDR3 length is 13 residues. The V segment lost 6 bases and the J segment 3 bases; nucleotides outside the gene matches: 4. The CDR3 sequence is CASRMTGDYEQYF. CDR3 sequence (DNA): TGTGCCAGCAGGATGACAGGGGACTACGAGCAGTACTTC.

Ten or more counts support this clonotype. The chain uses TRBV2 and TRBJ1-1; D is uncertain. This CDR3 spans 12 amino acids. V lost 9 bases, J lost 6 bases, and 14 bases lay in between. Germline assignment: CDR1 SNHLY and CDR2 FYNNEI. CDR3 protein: CASHYILSEAFF. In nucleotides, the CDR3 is TGTGCCAGTCACTATATCCTCTCTGAAGCTTTCTTT.

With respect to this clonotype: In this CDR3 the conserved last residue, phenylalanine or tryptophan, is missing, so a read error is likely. CDR3 amino acids: CASSVEQGTGYSPLHL. The CDR3 DNA is TGTGCCAGCAGCGTAGAACAAGGGACAGGTTATTCACCCCTCCACCTT. The chain recombines TRBV9 with TRBJ1-6; 8 nucleotides line up with TRBD1. Germline CDR1 reads SGDLS; CDR2 reads YYNGEE. After removal of 0 bases from V and 8 bases from J, the junction contained 7 bases not matched to a gene. This CDR3 comprises 16 residues.

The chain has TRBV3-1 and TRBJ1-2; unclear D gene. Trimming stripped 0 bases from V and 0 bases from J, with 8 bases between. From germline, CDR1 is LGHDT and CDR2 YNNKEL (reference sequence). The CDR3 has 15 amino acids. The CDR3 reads CASSQERAPNYGYTF. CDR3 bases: TGTGCCAGCAGCCAAGAGAGGGCCCCTAACTATGGCTACACCTTC.

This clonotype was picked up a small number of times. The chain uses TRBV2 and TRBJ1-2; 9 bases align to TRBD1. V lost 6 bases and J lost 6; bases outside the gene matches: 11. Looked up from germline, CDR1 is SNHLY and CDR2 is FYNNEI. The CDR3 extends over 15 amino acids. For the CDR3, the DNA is TGTGCCAGCAGCGAGCGTAATCGACAGGGGGATGGCTACACCTTC. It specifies CASSERNRQGDGYTF.

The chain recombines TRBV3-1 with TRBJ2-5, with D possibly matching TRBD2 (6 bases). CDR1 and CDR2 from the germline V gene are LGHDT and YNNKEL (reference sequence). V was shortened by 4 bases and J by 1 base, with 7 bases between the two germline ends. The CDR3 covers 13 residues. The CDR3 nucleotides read TGTGCCAGCAGCCGGGGGGTCCAAGAGACCCAGTACTTC. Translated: CASSRGVQETQYF.

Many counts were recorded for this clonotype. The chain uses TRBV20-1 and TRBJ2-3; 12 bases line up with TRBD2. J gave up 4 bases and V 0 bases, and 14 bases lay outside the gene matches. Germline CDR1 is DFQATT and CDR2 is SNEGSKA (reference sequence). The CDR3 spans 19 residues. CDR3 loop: CSARDRLAGGYLSPDTQYF. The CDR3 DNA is TGCAGTGCTAGAGATAGGCTAGCGGGGGGGTACCTCTCTCCAGATACGCAGTATTTT.

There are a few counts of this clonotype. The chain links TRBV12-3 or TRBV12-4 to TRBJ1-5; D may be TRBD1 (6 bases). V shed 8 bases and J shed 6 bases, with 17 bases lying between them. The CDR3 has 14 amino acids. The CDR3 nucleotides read TGTGCCAGCCTGAGGGGGGGGGGGAGTCAGCCCCAGCATTTT. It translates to CASLRGGGSQPQHF.

The CDR3 sequence: CAWRGSGYTF. The CDR3 coding sequence is TGTGCCTGGAGAGGTAGCGGCTACACCTTC. The chain recombines TRBV30 with TRBJ1-2; no definite D call. CDR3 size: 10 residues. Germline V gives CDR1 GTSNPN, CDR2 SVGIG (reference sequence). Trimming took 3 bases from V and 8 from J, leaving 7 bases between them.

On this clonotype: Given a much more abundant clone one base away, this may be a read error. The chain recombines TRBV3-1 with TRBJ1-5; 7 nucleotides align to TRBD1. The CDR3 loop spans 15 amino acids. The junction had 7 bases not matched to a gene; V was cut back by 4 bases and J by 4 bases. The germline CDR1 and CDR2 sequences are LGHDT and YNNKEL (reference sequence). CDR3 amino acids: CASSRGTVENQPQHF. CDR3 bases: TGTGCCAGCAGCCGCGGGACAGTGGAGAATCAGCCCCAGCATTTT.

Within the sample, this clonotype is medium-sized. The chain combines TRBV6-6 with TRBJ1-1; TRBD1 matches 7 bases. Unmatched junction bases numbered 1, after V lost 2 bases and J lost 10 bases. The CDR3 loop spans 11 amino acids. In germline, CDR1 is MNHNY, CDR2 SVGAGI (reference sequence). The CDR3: CASSYQGVAFF. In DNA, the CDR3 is TGTGCCAGCAGTTACCAGGGGGTAGCTTTCTTT.

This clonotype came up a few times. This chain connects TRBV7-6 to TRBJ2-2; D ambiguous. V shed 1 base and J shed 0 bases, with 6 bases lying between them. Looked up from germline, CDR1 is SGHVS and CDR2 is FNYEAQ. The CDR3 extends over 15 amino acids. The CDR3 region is CASSLVTTNTGELFF. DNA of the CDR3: TGTGCCAGCAGCTTAGTTACAACGAACACCGGGGAGCTGTTTTTT.

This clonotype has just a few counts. The chain's CDR3 is CASSLVPAGHYGYTF. The CDR3 DNA reads as TGTGCCAGCAGCTTAGTCCCCGCAGGGCACTATGGCTACACCTTC. This rearrangement joins TRBV7-9 to TRBJ1-2; perhaps TRBD1 as D (5 bases). Germline V CDR1 and CDR2: SEHNR, FQNEAQ (reference sequence). The CDR3 sequence is 15 residues long. The V and J ends lost 1 base and 3 bases respectively, with 12 bases between them. The full variable domain, its missing parts supplied by reference TRBV7-9 and TRBJ1-2, is DTGVSQNPRHKITKRGQNVTFRCDPISEHNRLYWYRQTLGQGPEFLTYFQNEAQLEKSRLLSDRFSAERPKGSFSTLEIQRTEQGDSAMYLCASSLVPAGHYGYTFGSGTRLTVV.

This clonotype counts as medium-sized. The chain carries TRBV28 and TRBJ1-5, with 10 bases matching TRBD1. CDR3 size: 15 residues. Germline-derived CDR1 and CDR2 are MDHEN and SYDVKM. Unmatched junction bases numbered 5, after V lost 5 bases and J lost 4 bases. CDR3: CASSPTGGSNQPQHF. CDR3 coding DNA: TGTGCCAGCAGTCCGACAGGGGGCTCGAATCAGCCCCAGCATTTT.

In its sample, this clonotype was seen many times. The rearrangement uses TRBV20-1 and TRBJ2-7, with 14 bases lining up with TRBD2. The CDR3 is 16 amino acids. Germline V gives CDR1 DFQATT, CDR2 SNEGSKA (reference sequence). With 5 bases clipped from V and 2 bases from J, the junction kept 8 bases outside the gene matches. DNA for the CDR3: TGCAGTGCTCGGGGGGGACTAGCGGGGGCGACCTACGAGCAGTACTTC. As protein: CSARGGLAGATYEQYF.

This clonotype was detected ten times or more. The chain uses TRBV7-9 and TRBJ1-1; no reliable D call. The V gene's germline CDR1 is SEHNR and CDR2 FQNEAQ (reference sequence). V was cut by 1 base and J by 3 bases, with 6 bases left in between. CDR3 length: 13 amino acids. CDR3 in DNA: TGTGCCAGCAGCTTAGGGACGCACACTGAAGCTTTCTTT. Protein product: CASSLGTHTEAFF.

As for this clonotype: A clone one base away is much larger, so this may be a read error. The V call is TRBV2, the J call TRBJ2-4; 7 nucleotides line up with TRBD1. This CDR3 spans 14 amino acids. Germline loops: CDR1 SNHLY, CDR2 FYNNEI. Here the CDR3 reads CASSGAGGKNIRYF. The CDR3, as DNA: TGTGCCAGCAGTGGGGCAGGGGGTAAAAACATTCGGTACTTC. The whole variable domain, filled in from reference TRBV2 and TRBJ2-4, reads EPEVTQTPSHQVTQMGQEVILRCVPISNHLYFYWYRQILGQKVEFLVSFYNNEISEKSEIFDDQFSVERPDGSNFTLKIRSTKLEDSAMYFCASSGAGGKNIRYFGAGTRLSVL.

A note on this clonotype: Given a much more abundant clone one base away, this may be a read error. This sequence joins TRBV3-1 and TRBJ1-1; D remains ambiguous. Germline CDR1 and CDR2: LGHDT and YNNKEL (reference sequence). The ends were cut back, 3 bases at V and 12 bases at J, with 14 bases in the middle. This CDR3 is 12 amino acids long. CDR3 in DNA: TGTGCCAGCAGCCAGGGTCCCTTGGAATCTTTCTTT. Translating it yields CASSQGPLESFF.

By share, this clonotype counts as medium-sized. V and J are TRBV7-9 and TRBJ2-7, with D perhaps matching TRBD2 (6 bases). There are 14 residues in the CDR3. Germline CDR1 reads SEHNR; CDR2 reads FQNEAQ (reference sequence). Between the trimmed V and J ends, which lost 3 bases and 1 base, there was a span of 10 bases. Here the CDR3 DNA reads TGTGCCAGCAGCTTCCCGGGACTTTCCTACGAGCAGTACTTC. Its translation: CASSFPGLSYEQYF.

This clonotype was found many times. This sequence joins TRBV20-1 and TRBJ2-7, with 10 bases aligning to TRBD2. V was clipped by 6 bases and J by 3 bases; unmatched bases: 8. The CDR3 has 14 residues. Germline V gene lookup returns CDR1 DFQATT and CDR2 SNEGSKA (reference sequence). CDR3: CSARTSGTFYEQYF. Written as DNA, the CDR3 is TGCAGTGCGCGTACTAGCGGGACATTCTACGAGCAGTACTTC.

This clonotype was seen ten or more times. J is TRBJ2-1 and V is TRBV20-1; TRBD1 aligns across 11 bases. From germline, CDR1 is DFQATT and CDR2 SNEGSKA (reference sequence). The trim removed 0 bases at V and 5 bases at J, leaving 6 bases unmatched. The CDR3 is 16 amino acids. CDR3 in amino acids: CSARDDGQGAHNEQFF. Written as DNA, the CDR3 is TGCAGTGCTAGAGATGACGGACAGGGGGCCCACAATGAGCAGTTCTTC.

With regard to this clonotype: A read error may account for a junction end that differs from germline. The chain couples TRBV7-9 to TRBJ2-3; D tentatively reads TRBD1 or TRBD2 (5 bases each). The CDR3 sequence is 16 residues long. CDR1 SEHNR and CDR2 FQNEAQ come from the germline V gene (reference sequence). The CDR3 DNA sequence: TGTGCCAGCAGCTTGGTCGCTAGCCGGGGCCCAGATATGCAGTATTTT. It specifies CASSLVASRGPDMQYF.

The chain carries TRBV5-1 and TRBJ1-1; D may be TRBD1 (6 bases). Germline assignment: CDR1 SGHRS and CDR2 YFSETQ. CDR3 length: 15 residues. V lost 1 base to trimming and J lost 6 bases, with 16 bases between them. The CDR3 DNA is TGCGCCAGCAGCTTGCCCCAGGGGCGGATCTCTGAAGCTTTCTTT. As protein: CASSLPQGRISEAFF. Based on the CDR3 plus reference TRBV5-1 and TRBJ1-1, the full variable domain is KAGVTQTPRYLIKTRGQQVTLSCSPISGHRSVSWYQQTPGQGLQFLFEYFSETQRNKGNFPGRFSGRQFSNSRSEMNVSTLELGDSALYLCASSLPQGRISEAFFGQGTRLTVV.

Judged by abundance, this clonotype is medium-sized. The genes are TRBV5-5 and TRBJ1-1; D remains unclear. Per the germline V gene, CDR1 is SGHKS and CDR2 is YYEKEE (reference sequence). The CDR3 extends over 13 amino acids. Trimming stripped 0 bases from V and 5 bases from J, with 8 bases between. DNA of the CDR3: TGTGCCAGCAGCTTGGCCCGACGGACTGAAGCTTTCTTT. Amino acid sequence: CASSLARRTEAFF.